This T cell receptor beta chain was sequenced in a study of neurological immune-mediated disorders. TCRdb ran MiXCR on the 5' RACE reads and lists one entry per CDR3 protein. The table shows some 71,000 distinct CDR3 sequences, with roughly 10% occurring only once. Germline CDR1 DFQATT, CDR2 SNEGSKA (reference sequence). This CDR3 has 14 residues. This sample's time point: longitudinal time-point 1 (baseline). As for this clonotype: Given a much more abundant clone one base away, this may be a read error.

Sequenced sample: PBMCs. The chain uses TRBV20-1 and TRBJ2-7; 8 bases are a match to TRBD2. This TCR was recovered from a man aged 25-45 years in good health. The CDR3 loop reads CSAPIASGSGERYF. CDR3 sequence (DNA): TGCAGTGCCCCCATAGCAAGCGGGAGCGGCGAGCGGTACTTC.